This T cell receptor (beta chain) was sequenced for a study of shared clonotypes between healthy human individuals (dated by TCRdb to between 2020 and 2021). The study in broad terms: A couple of women and three men aged 18 to 49 years were included in the cohort. For each donor, three plates each were used for CD4 naive and CD4 memory, two plates were used for CD8 naive, and one plate was used for CD8 memory. Blood TCR repertoires of five healthy adults were deeply sequenced to estimate repertoire size and the extent of clonotype sharing between individuals. Different laboratories and diverse techniques were used to prepare libraries and sequence TCR repertoires, to increase sequencing depth and limit assay-specific biases. Each donor's leukapheresis produced roughly between about 0.8 and 8.9 billion PBMCs.

Broader findings and caveats from the paper: Even with the large sequencing depth, rarefaction of the sorted-subset datasets indicated that sequencing was incomplete. The small number of donors limited the genetic and exposure-history diversity represented. Higher generation probabilities were observed for clonotypes shared by all four sorted-subset donors than for non-shared clonotypes. Pairwise subsampling indicated that sequencing depth was expected to affect the degree of clonotype sharing among donors. Sampling was limited to blood, and TCR repertoires in tissue likely differ from TCR repertoires in blood. Estimated clonotype richness was generally larger for naive than for memory subsets. Across several donors, approximately 5% of naive CD4, roughly 3.3% of naive CD8, under 2.5% of memory CD4, and 0.3% to 0.45% of memory CD8 clonotypes were shared.

CDR1 and CDR2, looked up from the germline V gene (reference sequence), are LNHDA and SQIVND. Trimming removed 1 base from V and 5 bases from J, leaving 13 bases between the germline ends. The CDR3 starts with the cysteine, ends with the phenylalanine, and has 15 residues. This entry keeps only the CDR3 DNA: 45 bases, framed from base 1. CD8 naive samples consisted of CD45RO-negative cells that were positively selected for CCR7, yielding a CD45RA+CCR7+ population without TemRA cells. The donors were healthy, HIV-negative adults who had no recently reported acute infections or vaccinations. All donors were Caucasian adults living in Nashville, Tennessee, USA. Blood was collected by leukapheresis, and PBMCs were isolated by Ficoll-Histopaque density gradient centrifugation and then cryopreserved in liquid nitrogen vapor phase. Analytical flow cytometry was used to check the purity and quantity of each magnetically sorted T cell population. Genomic DNA was isolated from every sorted fraction and measured by UV absorbance on a Nanodrop 2000c.

Using the deep immunoSEQ assay, multiplex PCR amplified TCR CDR3 regions from genomic DNA. Extracted genomic DNA from each cell subset was spread evenly across all wells of several immunoSEQ 96-well plates, with each plate serving as a replicate. For sorted subsets, about 200 ng genomic DNA, equal to 30,000 to 35,000 T cell genomes, was loaded into each replicate PCR. The purified libraries were quantified using a Qubit 3.0 fluorometer, sized with a Bioanalyzer 2100, and then quantified again using the KAPA Library Quantification kit. Every immunoSEQ 96-well plate was sequenced on a dedicated single-read 150-cycle Illumina NextSeq 550 flow cell. The authors' analysis ran thus. The immunoSEQ output contained only junctional sequences without quality scores, so filtering could not match that applied to full-length reads. Sequences were annotated with PyIR, a Python wrapper for IgBLAST v1.9, and V/J genes and CDR3 were assigned using IMGT germline references. Reads with weak V/J assignments (E-value above 1e-6), missing CDR3, stop codons, out-of-frame junctions, or ambiguous translated residues were removed. A V3J clonotype was defined by an identical inferred V gene, J gene, and CDR3 amino acid sequence. Percentage overlap between repertoires was calculated by dividing the number of shared unique clonotypes by the size of the smaller repertoire. Richness of each repertoire was evaluated using RTK rarefaction, the Chao1 estimator, and Recon v2.1 estimates of unobserved clonotypes. Generation probabilities were computed with OLGA for all TCRbeta clonotypes obtained by the gDNA method from four donors. TCRdb mirrors the immuneACCESS table, restricted to in-frame sequences. Some clones are absent from its copies; in checked studies, under half trace to an unresolved V gene, and the reason for the others is unknown. That table furnishes V, J and clone size, whereas the DNA furnished D and trimming. Recorded for this sample are some 2,100,000 clones; just over 90% of them occurred a single time. The ten largest clones represent roughly 1.7% of the sample.

In regard to this clone: It lacks a known antigen. It has no much larger one-base neighbor in the sample; base qualities were not kept.

The chain employs TRBV19 and TRBJ2-3; the D gene cannot be named for sure. The receptor was isolated from a man younger than 35 in good health. Some clones in this sample may be carry-over from other donors' samples. Sequenced sample: naive CD8+ T cells from PBMCs. The cell subset or site label, read with the paper, signifies: CD45RA+CCR7+. The bases are TGTGCCAGTAGTATAGGCGTCCGGCCGGGAGATACGCAGTATTTT. The encoded protein is CASSIGVRPGDTQYF.